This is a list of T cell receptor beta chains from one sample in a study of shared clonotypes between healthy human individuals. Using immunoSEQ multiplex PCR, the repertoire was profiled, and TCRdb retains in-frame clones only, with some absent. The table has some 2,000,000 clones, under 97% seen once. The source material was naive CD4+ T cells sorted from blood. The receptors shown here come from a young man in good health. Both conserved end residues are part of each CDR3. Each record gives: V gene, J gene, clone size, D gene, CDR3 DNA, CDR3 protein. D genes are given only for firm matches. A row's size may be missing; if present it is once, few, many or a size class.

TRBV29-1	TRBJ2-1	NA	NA	TGCAGCACAAGTTCTGGACAGTACAATGAGCAGTTCTTC	CSTSSGQYNEQFF
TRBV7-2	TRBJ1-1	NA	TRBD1	TGTGCCAGCAGTACCAACCGGGACAGCGAAGCTTTCTTT	CASSTNRDSEAFF
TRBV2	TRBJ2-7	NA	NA	TGTGCCAGCAGTGTTGGACAATACGAGCAGTACTTC	CASSVGQYEQYF
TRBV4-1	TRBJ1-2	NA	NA	TGCGCCAGCAGCCTTCAGGACCTCGCGAGGGGCTACACCTTC	CASSLQDLARGYTF
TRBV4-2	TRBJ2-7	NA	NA	TGTGCCAGCAGCCCTCGGGTTAGCTCCTACGAGCAGTACTTC	CASSPRVSSYEQYF
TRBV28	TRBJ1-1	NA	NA	TGTGCCAGCAGTCCCGGGCCCGGGAACACTGAAGCTTTCTTT	CASSPGPGNTEAFF
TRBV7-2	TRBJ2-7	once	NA	TGTGCCAGCAGCTTGCTCATCAGCTCGTACGAGCAGTACTTC	CASSLLISSYEQYF
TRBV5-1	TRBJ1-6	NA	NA	TGCGCCAGCAGCTTGAACAGGGAGGATTCACCCCTCCACTTT	CASSLNREDSPLHF
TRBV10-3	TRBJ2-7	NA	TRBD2	TGTGCCATCAGTCCACCGGGACTAAACTACGAGCAGTACTTC	CAISPPGLNYEQYF
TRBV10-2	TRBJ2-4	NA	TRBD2	TGCGCCGCAGTAAGCCAGCGGGGGGGCATTCAGTACTTC	CAAVSQRGGIQYF
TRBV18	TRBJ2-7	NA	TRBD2	TGTGCCAGCTCACCGGCAACTAGCGTATACGAGCAGTACTTC	CASSPATSVYEQYF
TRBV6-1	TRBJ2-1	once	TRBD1	TGTGCCTTCAGGGACAGGGCTGTCAATGAGCAGTTCTTC	CAFRDRAVNEQFF
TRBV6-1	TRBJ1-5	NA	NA	TGTGCCAGCAGTGAGGATTGGGGGCGTCCCCAGCATTTT	CASSEDWGRPQHF
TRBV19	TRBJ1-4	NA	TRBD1	TGTGCCAGTAGTACCGGAGGACAGGGGAGTGAAAAACTGTTTTTT	CASSTGGQGSEKLFF
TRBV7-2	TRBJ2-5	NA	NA	TGTGCCAGCAGCTTAGATATGGAGACCCAGTACTTC	CASSLDMETQYF
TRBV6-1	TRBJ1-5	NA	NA	TGTGCCAGCACCCAGGGTCTGCTTAGCAATCAGCCCCAGCATTTT	CASTQGLLSNQPQHF
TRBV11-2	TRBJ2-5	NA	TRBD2	TGTGCCAGCAGCCCGGGGGGGAGAGGGACCCAGTACTTC	CASSPGGRGTQYF
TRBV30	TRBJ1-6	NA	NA	TGTGCCTGGAGTGGTGGGTTTACGAATTCACCCCTCCACTTT	CAWSGGFTNSPLHF
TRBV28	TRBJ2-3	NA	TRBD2	TGTGCCAGCAGTTTATCCCCACTAGCGGGGGGCATGACGGATACGCAGTATTTT	CASSLSPLAGGMTDTQYF
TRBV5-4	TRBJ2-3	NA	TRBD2	TGTGCCAGCAGCGGAAGACTAGCGGGAAGCACAGATACGCAGTATTTT	CASSGRLAGSTDTQYF
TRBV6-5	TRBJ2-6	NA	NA	TGTGCCAGCAGTTATTCAGACTCTGGGGCCAACGTCCTGACTTTC	CASSYSDSGANVLTF
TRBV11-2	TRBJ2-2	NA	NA	TGTGCCAGCAGTCATAAGGCCCCCGGGGAGCTGTTTTTT	CASSHKAPGELFF
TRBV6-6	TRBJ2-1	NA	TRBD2	TGTGCCAGCCTCGGACTAGCGATTAACAATGAGCAGTTCTTC	CASLGLAINNEQFF